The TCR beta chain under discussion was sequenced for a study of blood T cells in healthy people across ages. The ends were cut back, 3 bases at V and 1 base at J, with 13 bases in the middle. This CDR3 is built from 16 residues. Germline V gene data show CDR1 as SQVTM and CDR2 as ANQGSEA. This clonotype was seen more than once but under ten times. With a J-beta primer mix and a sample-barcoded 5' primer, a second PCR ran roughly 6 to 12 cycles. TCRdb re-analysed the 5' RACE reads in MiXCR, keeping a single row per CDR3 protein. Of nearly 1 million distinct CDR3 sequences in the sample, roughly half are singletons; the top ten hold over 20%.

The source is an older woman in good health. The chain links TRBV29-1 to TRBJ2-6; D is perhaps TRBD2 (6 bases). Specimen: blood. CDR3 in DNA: TGCAGCGTTGAGGAGGGTACGCGTTCTGGGGCCAACGTCCTGACTTTC. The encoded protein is CSVEEGTRSGANVLTF.